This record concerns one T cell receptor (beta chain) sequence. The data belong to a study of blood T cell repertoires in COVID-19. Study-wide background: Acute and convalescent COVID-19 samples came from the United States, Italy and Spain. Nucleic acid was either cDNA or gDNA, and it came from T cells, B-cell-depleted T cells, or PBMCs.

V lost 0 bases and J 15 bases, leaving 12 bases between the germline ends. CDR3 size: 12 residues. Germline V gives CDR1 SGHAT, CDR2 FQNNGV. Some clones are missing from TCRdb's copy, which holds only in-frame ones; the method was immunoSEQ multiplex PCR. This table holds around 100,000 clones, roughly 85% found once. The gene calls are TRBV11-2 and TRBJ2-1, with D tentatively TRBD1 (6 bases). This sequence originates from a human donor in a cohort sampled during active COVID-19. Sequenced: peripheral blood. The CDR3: CASSLEGQLGFF. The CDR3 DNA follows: TGTGCCAGCAGCTTAGAGGGACAACTTGGGTTCTTC.